This TCR beta chain emerged from a study of blood T cell repertoires in COVID-19. This CDR3 has 16 amino acids. With V trimmed by 0 bases and J by 8 bases, 8 bases remained unmatched. Germline V lookup: CDR1 SGDLS, CDR2 YYNGEE. Sequencing used immunoSEQ multiplex PCR; TCRdb keeps in-frame clones, though not all of them. The sample includes about 26,000 clones, around 60% of them seen just once. This clone was detected only a few times. The V and J genes are TRBV9 and TRBJ1-4; 9 nucleotides agree with TRBD1. The TCR sequence derives from a man aged 55-75 years with active or convalescent COVID-19. Sample: peripheral blood. This CDR3 reads CASSVGEQGAREKLFF. The CDR3 nucleotides read TGTGCCAGCAGCGTAGGGGAACAGGGGGCCAGGGAAAAACTGTTTTTT. Full variable domain (outside the CDR3, taken from reference TRBV9 and TRBJ1-4): DSGVTQTPKHLITATGQRVTLRCSPRSGDLSVYWYQQSLDQGLQFLIQYYNGEERAKGNILERFSAQQFPDLHSELNLSSLELGDSALYFCASSVGEQGAREKLFFGSGTQLSVL.